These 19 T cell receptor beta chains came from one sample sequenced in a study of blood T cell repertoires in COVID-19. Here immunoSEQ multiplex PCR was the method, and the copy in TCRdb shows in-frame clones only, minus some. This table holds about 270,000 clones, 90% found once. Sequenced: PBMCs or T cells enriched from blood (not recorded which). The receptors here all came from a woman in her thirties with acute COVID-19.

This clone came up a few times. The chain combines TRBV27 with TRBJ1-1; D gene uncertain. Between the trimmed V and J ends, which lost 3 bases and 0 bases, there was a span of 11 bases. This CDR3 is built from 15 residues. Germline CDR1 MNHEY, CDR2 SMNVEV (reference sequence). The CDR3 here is CASSFLNTMNTEAFF. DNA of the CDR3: TGTGCCAGCAGTTTCCTTAACACCATGAACACTGAAGCTTTCTTT.

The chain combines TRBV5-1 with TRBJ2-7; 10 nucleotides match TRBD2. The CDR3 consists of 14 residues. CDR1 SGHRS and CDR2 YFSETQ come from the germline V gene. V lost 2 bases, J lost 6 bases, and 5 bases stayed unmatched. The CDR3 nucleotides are TGCGCCAGCAGCTTCGGGACTAGCGCCCCCGAGCAGTACTTC. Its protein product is CASSFGTSAPEQYF.

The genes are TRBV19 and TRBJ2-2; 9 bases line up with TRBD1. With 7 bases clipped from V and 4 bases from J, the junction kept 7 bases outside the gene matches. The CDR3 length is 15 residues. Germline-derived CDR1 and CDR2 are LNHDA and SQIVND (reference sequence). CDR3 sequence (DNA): TGTGCCAGTAAGGAAACAGGGGGCCTCACCGGGGAGCTGTTTTTT. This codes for CASKETGGLTGELFF.

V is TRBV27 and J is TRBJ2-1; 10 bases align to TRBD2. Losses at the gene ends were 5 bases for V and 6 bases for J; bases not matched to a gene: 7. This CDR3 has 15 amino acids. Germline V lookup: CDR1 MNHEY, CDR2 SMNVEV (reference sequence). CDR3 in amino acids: CASSPRLAGINEQFF. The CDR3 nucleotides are TGTGCCAGCAGTCCTAGACTAGCGGGCATCAATGAGCAGTTCTTC.

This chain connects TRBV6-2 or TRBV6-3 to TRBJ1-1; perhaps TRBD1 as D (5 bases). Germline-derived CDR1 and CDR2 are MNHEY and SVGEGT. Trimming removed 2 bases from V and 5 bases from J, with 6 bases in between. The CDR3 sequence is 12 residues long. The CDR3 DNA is TGTGCCAGCAGTTACGGGGCAACTGAAGCTTTCTTT. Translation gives CASSYGATEAFF.

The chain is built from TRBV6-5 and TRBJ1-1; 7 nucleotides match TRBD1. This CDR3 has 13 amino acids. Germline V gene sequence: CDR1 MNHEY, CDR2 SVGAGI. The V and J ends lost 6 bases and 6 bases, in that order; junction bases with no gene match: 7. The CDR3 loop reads CASSTGQRAEAFF. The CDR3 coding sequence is TGTGCCAGCAGCACGGGACAGAGGGCTGAAGCTTTCTTT.

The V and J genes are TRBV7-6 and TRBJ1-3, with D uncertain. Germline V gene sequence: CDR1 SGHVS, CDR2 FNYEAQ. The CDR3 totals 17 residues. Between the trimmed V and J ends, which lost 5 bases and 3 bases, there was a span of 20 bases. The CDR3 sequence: CASSPSVLRAGGNTIYF. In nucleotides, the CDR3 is TGTGCCAGCAGCCCTAGCGTGTTGAGGGCAGGTGGAAACACCATATATTTT. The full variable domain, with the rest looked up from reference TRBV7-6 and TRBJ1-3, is GAGVSQSPRYKVTKRGQDVALRCDPISGHVSLYWYRQALGQGPEFLTYFNYEAQQDKSGLPNDRFSAERPEGSISTLTIQRTEQRDSAMYRCASSPSVLRAGGNTIYFGEGSWLTVV.

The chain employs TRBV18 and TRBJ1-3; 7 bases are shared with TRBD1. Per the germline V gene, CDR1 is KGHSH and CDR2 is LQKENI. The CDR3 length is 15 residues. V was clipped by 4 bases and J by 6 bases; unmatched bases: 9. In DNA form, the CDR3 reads TGTGCCAGCTCACAAACTACCGGGACAGCAAACACCATATATTTT. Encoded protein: CASSQTTGTANTIYF.

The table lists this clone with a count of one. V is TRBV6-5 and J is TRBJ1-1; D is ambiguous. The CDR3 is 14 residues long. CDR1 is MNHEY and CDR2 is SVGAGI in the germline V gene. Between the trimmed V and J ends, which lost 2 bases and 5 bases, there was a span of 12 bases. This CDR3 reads CASSYEGSVTEAFF. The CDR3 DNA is TGTGCCAGCAGTTACGAGGGAAGCGTAACTGAAGCTTTCTTT.

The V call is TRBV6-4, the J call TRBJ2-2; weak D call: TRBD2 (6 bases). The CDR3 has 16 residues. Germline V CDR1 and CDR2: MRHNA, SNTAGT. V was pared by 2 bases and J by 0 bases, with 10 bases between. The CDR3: CASSDGRGSNTGELFF. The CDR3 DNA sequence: TGTGCCAGCAGTGACGGACGGGGGTCGAACACCGGGGAGCTGTTTTTT.

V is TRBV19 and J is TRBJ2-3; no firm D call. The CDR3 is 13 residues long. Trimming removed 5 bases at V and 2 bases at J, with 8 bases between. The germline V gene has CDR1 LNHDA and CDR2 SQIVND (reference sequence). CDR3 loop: CASSFSFTDTQYF. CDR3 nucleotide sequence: TGTGCCAGTAGTTTTTCATTCACAGATACGCAGTATTTT.

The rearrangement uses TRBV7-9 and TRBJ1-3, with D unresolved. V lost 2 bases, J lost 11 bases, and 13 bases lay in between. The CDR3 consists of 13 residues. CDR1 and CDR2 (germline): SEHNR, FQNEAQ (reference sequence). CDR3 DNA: TGTGCCAGCAGCTTAAATCCCAGTGTGTCCATATATTTT. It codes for CASSLNPSVSIYF.

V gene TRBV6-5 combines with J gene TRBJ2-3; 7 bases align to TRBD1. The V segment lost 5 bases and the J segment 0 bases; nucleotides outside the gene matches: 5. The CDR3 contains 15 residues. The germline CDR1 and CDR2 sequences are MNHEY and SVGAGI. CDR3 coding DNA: TGTGCCAGCAGTCCCAAGGGACAGAGCACAGATACGCAGTATTTT. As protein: CASSPKGQSTDTQYF.

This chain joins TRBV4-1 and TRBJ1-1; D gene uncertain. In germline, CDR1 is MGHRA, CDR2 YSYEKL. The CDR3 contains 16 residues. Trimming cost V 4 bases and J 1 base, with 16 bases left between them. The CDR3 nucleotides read TGCGCCAGCAGCCGCCCAGGAGGAGGGTCGAACACTGAAGCTTTCTTT. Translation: CASSRPGGGSNTEAFF.

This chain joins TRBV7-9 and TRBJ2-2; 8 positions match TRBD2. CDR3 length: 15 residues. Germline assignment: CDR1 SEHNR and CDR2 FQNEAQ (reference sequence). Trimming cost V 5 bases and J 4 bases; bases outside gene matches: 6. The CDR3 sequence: CASSLSGSTTGELFF. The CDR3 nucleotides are TGTGCCAGCAGCCTAAGCGGGAGTACCACCGGGGAGCTGTTTTTT.

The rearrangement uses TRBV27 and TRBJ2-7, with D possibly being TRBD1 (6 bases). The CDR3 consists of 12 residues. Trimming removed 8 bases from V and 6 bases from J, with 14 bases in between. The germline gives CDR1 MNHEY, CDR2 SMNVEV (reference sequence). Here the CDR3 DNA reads TGTGCCAGCGGCCAAAGGGGGTTCGAGCAGTACTTC. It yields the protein CASGQRGFEQYF.

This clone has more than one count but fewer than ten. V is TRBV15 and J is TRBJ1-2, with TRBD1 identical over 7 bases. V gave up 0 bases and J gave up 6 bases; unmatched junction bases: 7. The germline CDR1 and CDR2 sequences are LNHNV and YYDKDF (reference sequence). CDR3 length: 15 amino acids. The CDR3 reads CATSRDLADRDGYTF. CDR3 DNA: TGTGCCACCAGCAGAGATCTCGCCGACAGGGATGGCTACACCTTC.

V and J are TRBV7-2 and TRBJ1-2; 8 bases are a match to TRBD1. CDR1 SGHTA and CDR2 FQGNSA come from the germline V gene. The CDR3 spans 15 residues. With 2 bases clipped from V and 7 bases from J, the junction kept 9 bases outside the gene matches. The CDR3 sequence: CASSLSTGDRFGYTF. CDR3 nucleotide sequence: TGTGCCAGCAGCTTATCGACAGGGGATCGTTTTGGCTACACCTTC.

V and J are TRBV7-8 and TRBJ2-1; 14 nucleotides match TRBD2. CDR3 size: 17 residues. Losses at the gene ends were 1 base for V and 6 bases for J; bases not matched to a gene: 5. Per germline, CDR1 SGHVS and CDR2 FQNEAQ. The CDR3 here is CASSLVPGTSGSNEQFF. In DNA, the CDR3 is TGTGCCAGCAGCTTAGTCCCCGGGACTAGCGGGAGCAATGAGCAGTTCTTC.